Included here is one TCR beta chain sequence, with context. The sample belongs to a study of blood T cell repertoires in COVID-19. Study information: T cells, B-cell-depleted T cells, or PBMCs provided the cDNA or gDNA that served as material.

Data came from immunoSEQ multiplex PCR; TCRdb stores just in-frame clones and leaves some out. The table records fewer than 150,000 clones, 80% to 85% of them present only once. From germline, CDR1 is LNHDA and CDR2 SQIVND (reference sequence). CDR3 length: 15 residues. V shed 4 bases, J shed 1 base, and the junction held 2 bases outside the gene matches. The chain has TRBV19 and TRBJ1-5; 9 nucleotides match TRBD1. Sequenced input: peripheral blood. This TCR derives from a woman older than 75 with acute or convalescent COVID-19. The CDR3 spells CASSTQGASNQPQHF. The CDR3, as DNA: TGTGCCAGTAGTACACAGGGGGCAAGCAATCAGCCCCAGCATTTT.